These T cell receptor beta chains were read from a single sample in a study. MiXCR, run by TCRdb on the reads, gives a single entry per CDR3 protein. The sample carries roughly 700 distinct CDR3 sequences, about 8% recorded once. The sample comprised CD4+ T cells from synovial fluid. Every receptor here comes from a human donor with rheumatoid arthritis. Each CDR3 is given with its conserved first and last residue. The D gene is left open where the match is weak. The size field is filled for only some rows; it gives once, few, many or a size class.

J gene: TRBJ2-1; clone size: medium-sized; D gene: -; V gene: TRBV30; CDR3 protein: CAWSPEGHGQFF; CDR3 DNA: TGTGCCTGGAGTCCCGAGGGGCATGGGCAGTTCTTC
J gene: TRBJ2-7; clone size: few; D gene: -; V gene: TRBV7-9; CDR3 protein: CASSSLGRNYEQYF; CDR3 DNA: TGTGCCAGCAGCAGCCTCGGGAGAAACTACGAGCAGTACTTC
J gene: TRBJ1-1; clone size: medium-sized; D gene: -; V gene: TRBV11-2; CDR3 protein: CASSHAQGPIGTEAFF; CDR3 DNA: TGTGCCAGCAGCCACGCCCAGGGGCCCATAGGCACTGAAGCTTTCTTT
J gene: TRBJ1-1; clone size: medium-sized; D gene: -; V gene: TRBV18; CDR3 protein: CASSPARTEAFF; CDR3 DNA: TGTGCCAGCTCACCAGCCCGCACTGAAGCTTTCTTT
J gene: TRBJ1-2; clone size: medium-sized; D gene: -; V gene: TRBV19; CDR3 protein: CASSIRDYGYTF; CDR3 DNA: TGTGCCAGTAGTATCCGGGACTATGGCTACACCTTC
J gene: TRBJ1-5; clone size: large; D gene: -; V gene: TRBV20-1; CDR3 protein: CSAKDWRDSNQPQHF; CDR3 DNA: TGCAGTGCTAAAGACTGGCGCGATAGCAATCAGCCCCAGCATTTT
J gene: TRBJ1-4; clone size: large; D gene: -; V gene: TRBV9; CDR3 protein: CASSLTGTNEKLFF; CDR3 DNA: TGTGCCAGCAGCCTCACAGGGACGAATGAAAAACTGTTTTTT
J gene: TRBJ1-3; clone size: medium-sized; D gene: -; V gene: TRBV7-2; CDR3 protein: CASSLVAGAGNTIYF; CDR3 DNA: TGTGCCAGCAGCTTAGTGGCAGGGGCTGGAAACACCATATATTTT
J gene: TRBJ2-7; clone size: medium-sized; D gene: -; V gene: TRBV5-6; CDR3 protein: CASSLTAAGEQYF; CDR3 DNA: TGTGCCAGCAGCTTGACGGCAGCAGGGGAGCAGTACTTC
J gene: TRBJ2-1; clone size: -; D gene: -; V gene: TRBV2; CDR3 protein: CASSRDFSKTNEQFF; CDR3 DNA: TGTGCCAGCAGCCGGGACTTCTCGAAGACCAATGAGCAGTTCTTC
J gene: TRBJ2-6; clone size: large; D gene: -; V gene: TRBV6-1; CDR3 protein: CASSENTPGANVLTF; CDR3 DNA: TGTGCCAGCAGTGAAAACACGCCTGGGGCCAACGTCCTGACTTTC
J gene: TRBJ2-3; clone size: medium-sized; D gene: -; V gene: TRBV29-1; CDR3 protein: CSVEDTGRGGISTDTQYF; CDR3 DNA: TGCAGCGTTGAAGATACGGGGCGCGGCGGGATAAGCACAGATACGCAGTATTTT
J gene: TRBJ2-3; clone size: medium-sized; D gene: -; V gene: TRBV3-1; CDR3 protein: CASSYSSSDTQYF; CDR3 DNA: TGTGCCAGCAGCTACAGTTCATCAGATACGCAGTATTTT
J gene: TRBJ2-1; clone size: large; D gene: TRBD2; V gene: TRBV28; CDR3 protein: CASYSGSPYNEQFF; CDR3 DNA: TGTGCCAGCTACAGCGGGAGTCCCTACAATGAGCAGTTCTTC
J gene: TRBJ2-7; clone size: medium-sized; D gene: TRBD2; V gene: TRBV28; CDR3 protein: CASSLGGSAYEQYF; CDR3 DNA: TGTGCCAGCAGTTTGGGCGGGAGCGCCTACGAGCAGTACTTC
J gene: TRBJ2-2; clone size: large; D gene: -; V gene: TRBV28; CDR3 protein: CASSLLTGELFF; CDR3 DNA: TGTGCCAGCAGTTTATTGACCGGGGAGCTGTTTTTT
J gene: TRBJ2-7; clone size: medium-sized; D gene: TRBD2; V gene: TRBV18; CDR3 protein: CASSPLTSAPHEQYF; CDR3 DNA: TGTGCCAGCTCACCTCTGACTAGCGCTCCCCACGAGCAGTACTTC
J gene: TRBJ1-4; clone size: medium-sized; D gene: -; V gene: TRBV6-5; CDR3 protein: CASSYSSTGGATNEKLFF; CDR3 DNA: TGTGCCAGCAGTTACTCGAGTACAGGAGGGGCAACTAATGAAAAACTGTTTTTT
J gene: TRBJ2-1; clone size: medium-sized; D gene: TRBD2; V gene: TRBV28; CDR3 protein: CASSPGTSGIGGSYNEQFF; CDR3 DNA: TGTGCCAGCAGCCCCGGGACTAGCGGGATTGGGGGCTCCTACAATGAGCAGTTCTTC
J gene: TRBJ2-1; clone size: medium-sized; D gene: TRBD2; V gene: TRBV29-1; CDR3 protein: CSFSRTSGYNEQFF; CDR3 DNA: TGCAGCTTCTCAAGGACTAGCGGCTACAATGAGCAGTTCTTC
J gene: TRBJ2-7; clone size: large; D gene: TRBD2; V gene: TRBV20-1; CDR3 protein: CSADPTSGSSYEQYF; CDR3 DNA: TGCAGTGCTGACCCGACTAGCGGGAGCTCCTACGAGCAGTACTTC
J gene: TRBJ1-2; clone size: medium-sized; D gene: -; V gene: TRBV9; CDR3 protein: CASSPLSGGYGYTF; CDR3 DNA: TGTGCCAGCAGCCCCCTCTCTGGTGGCTATGGCTACACCTTC
J gene: TRBJ2-2; clone size: medium-sized; D gene: -; V gene: TRBV6-1; CDR3 protein: CASSPIEGWSNTGELFF; CDR3 DNA: TGTGCCAGCAGTCCGATAGAAGGGTGGTCGAACACCGGGGAGCTGTTTTTT
J gene: TRBJ2-2; clone size: medium-sized; D gene: -; V gene: TRBV5-5; CDR3 protein: CASSLWPNTGELFF; CDR3 DNA: TGTGCCAGCAGCTTGTGGCCGAACACCGGGGAGCTGTTTTTT
J gene: TRBJ2-1; clone size: medium-sized; D gene: TRBD2; V gene: TRBV7-3; CDR3 protein: CASSQGLADNEQFF; CDR3 DNA: TGTGCCAGCAGCCAGGGACTAGCAGATAATGAGCAGTTCTTC
J gene: TRBJ1-1; clone size: -; D gene: -; V gene: TRBV19; CDR3 protein: CASRSDGMNTEAFF; CDR3 DNA: TGTGCCAGTAGATCGGATGGAATGAACACTGAAGCTTTCTTT